This T cell receptor beta chain originates from a study of T cells in Graves' hyperthyroidism and ophthalmopathy. Study information: The initial diagnosis was the point when peripheral blood was collected, ahead of any treatment. Regarding the study as a whole: Through a model of 13 V-J features, ophthalmopathy was separated from stable hyperthyroidism. Expanded thyroid clonotypes (above 0.001) were mostly also found in blood.

Active moderate-to-severe ophthalmopathy, Clinical Activity Score at least 3, NOSPECS at least 4, under 3 months' duration. This clonotype was counted between two and nine times. No antigen is known for it. Amplified regions were TCR beta CDR3 sequences from RNA transcripts. Initially, a first-round RT-PCR of the TCR CDR3 employed the HTBI primer set. TCRdb reprocessed the multiplex PCR reads via MiXCR and lists one record per CDR3 protein. The sample records around 350,000 distinct CDR3 sequences, 13% to 15% being singletons. Germline CDR1 is MNHNS and CDR2 is SASEGT. Trimming pared 6 bases from V and 7 bases from J, leaving 18 bases between. The CDR3 totals 14 residues.

This rearrangement joins TRBV6-1 to TRBJ1-2, with D perhaps matching TRBD1 (6 bases). The sample comprised blood. This clonotype was sampled from a woman aged 55-69 years with Graves' ophthalmopathy. The CDR3 here is CASRPGQSFSGYTF. DNA for the CDR3: TGTGCCAGCAGACCAGGACAGTCTTTTTCTGGCTACACCTTC.